The T cell receptor (beta chain) described here comes from a study of OX40 agonist ivuxolimab in advanced cancers. Trimming pared 1 base from V and 4 bases from J, leaving 14 bases between. The CDR3 covers 16 residues. Per the germline V gene, CDR1 is SGHNT and CDR2 is YENEEA. Libraries were prepared by immunoSEQ multiplex PCR; TCRdb keeps only in-frame clonotypes and omits some of them. The sample includes more than 50,000 clones, about 82% of them seen just once. This receptor was obtained from an adult with an advanced solid tumor such as melanoma, head and neck, liver or kidney cancer. The gene calls are TRBV11-3 and TRBJ1-3; unclear D gene. This specimen was CD4+ or CD8+ T cells sorted from blood, taken in a trial of the OX40 agonist ivuxolimab. As DNA, the CDR3 is TGTGCCAGCAGCTTAGGGGCCCTCAGAGGAGGAAACACCATATATTTT. It specifies CASSLGALRGGNTIYF.